This TCR beta chain was documented in a study of blood T cell repertoires in COVID-19. Study-level background: Whether acute or convalescent, the COVID-19 samples came from the United States, Italy and Spain. The analysed material was cDNA or gDNA that came from T cells, B-cell-depleted T cells, or PBMCs.

This CDR3 has 15 residues. Trimming removed 6 bases from V and 6 bases from J; junction bases left unmatched: 10. The germline V gene has CDR1 SGHVS and CDR2 FNYEAQ. Original processing notes: Amplification with reference gene primers provided the estimates of nucleated cell counts. Sequenced by immunoSEQ multiplex PCR; TCRdb stores in-frame clones only, minus some. The V and J calls and clone size were taken over from that table, and D and trimming were inferred from the DNA. Seen here are some 230,000 clones, around four fifths observed once, and the top ten hold 8% to 9%. This clonotype originated in an elderly woman with COVID-19, enrolled during active disease. The chain carries TRBV7-6 and TRBJ2-1; 8 bases match TRBD2. Source material: peripheral blood. The CDR3 region has the DNA TGTGCCAGCAGTTTGTTTAGCGGGACCCGCAATGAGCAGTTCTTC. Amino acids: CASSLFSGTRNEQFF.